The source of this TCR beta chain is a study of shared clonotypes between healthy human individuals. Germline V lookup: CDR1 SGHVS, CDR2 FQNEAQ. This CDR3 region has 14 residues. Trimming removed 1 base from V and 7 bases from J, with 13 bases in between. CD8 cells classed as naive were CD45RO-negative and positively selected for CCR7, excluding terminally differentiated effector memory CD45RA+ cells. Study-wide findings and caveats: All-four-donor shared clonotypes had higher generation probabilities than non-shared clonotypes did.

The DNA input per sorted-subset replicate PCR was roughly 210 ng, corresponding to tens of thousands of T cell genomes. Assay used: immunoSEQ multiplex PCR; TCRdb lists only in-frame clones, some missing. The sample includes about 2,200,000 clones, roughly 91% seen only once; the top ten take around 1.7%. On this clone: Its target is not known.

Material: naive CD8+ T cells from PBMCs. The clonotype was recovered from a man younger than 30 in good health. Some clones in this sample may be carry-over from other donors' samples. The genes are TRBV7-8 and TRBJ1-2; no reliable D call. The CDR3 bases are TGTGCCAGCAGCTTAGATCTCCACCTGGGTGGCTACACCTTC. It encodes CASSLDLHLGGYTF.